This is a list of T cell receptor beta chains from one sample in a study of shared clonotypes between healthy human individuals. Produced via immunoSEQ multiplex PCR; TCRdb's table is partial and in-frame only. The sample holds approximately 640,000 clones, about two thirds seen once. The sequenced sample was memory CD4+ T cells sorted from blood. Source of these receptors: a woman under 40 in good health. Both conserved end residues are part of each CDR3. The order of the fields is V gene, J gene, clone size, D gene, CDR3 protein, CDR3 DNA. A D gene is named only where the DNA matches it firmly. A clone size is listed for some rows: how often the clone was seen (once, few, many), or a class if it is expanded.

V gene: TRBV2; J gene: TRBJ2-3; clone size: few; D gene: TRBD2; CDR3 protein: CASRRLAGDPDTQYF; CDR3 DNA: TGTGCCAGCAGGCGACTAGCGGGAGATCCAGATACGCAGTATTTT
V gene: TRBV28; J gene: TRBJ2-1; clone size: few; D gene: TRBD1; CDR3 protein: CASRLPGQDLEQFF; CDR3 DNA: TGTGCCAGCAGGCTCCCGGGACAGGACCTGGAGCAGTTCTTC
V gene: TRBV11-2; J gene: TRBJ2-7; clone size: -; D gene: -; CDR3 protein: CASSPRWFLNSYEQYF; CDR3 DNA: TGTGCCAGCAGCCCCCGATGGTTCTTGAACTCCTACGAGCAGTACTTC
V gene: TRBV19; J gene: TRBJ1-4; clone size: -; D gene: -; CDR3 protein: CASSIPQDNEKLFF; CDR3 DNA: TGTGCCAGTAGTATCCCTCAAGACAATGAAAAACTGTTTTTT
V gene: TRBV6-5; J gene: TRBJ1-4; clone size: -; D gene: -; CDR3 protein: CASSYGASEKLFF; CDR3 DNA: TGTGCCAGCAGTTACGGGGCGAGCGAAAAACTGTTTTTT
V gene: TRBV16; J gene: TRBJ1-5; clone size: once; D gene: -; CDR3 protein: CASSQSSSAGGPQHF; CDR3 DNA: TGTGCCAGCAGCCAATCTAGTTCAGCCGGGGGGCCCCAGCATTTT
V gene: TRBV19; J gene: TRBJ2-6; clone size: many; D gene: TRBD1; CDR3 protein: CASSPSGTGFSGANVLTF; CDR3 DNA: TGTGCCAGTAGCCCCTCCGGGACAGGGTTCTCTGGGGCCAACGTCCTGACTTTC
V gene: TRBV19; J gene: TRBJ1-4; clone size: -; D gene: -; CDR3 protein: CASSYQATNEKLFF; CDR3 DNA: TGTGCCAGTAGTTATCAGGCAACTAATGAAAAACTGTTTTTT
V gene: TRBV5-1; J gene: TRBJ2-4; clone size: -; D gene: -; CDR3 protein: CASSVQRGVPNIQYF; CDR3 DNA: TGCGCCAGCAGCGTCCAACGGGGTGTCCCAAACATTCAGTACTTC
V gene: TRBV5-1; J gene: TRBJ2-2; clone size: -; D gene: TRBD2; CDR3 protein: CASSYLAGNTGELFF; CDR3 DNA: TGCGCCAGCAGCTACCTAGCGGGCAACACCGGGGAGCTGTTTTTT
V gene: TRBV27; J gene: TRBJ2-7; clone size: -; D gene: -; CDR3 protein: CASINFGVYPTEQYF; CDR3 DNA: TGTGCCAGCATCAACTTCGGGGTCTACCCTACTGAGCAGTACTTC
V gene: TRBV11-2; J gene: TRBJ2-1; clone size: -; D gene: -; CDR3 protein: CASSPWGNEQFF; CDR3 DNA: TGTGCCAGCAGCCCGTGGGGTAATGAGCAGTTCTTC
V gene: TRBV6-5; J gene: TRBJ2-1; clone size: few; D gene: TRBD2; CDR3 protein: CASSDGLAGDEQFF; CDR3 DNA: TGTGCCAGCAGTGACGGACTAGCGGGAGATGAGCAGTTCTTC
V gene: TRBV15; J gene: TRBJ2-7; clone size: -; D gene: TRBD1; CDR3 protein: CATSRDPGQSYEQYF; CDR3 DNA: TGTGCCACCAGCAGAGACCCGGGACAGTCCTACGAGCAGTACTTC
V gene: TRBV4-1; J gene: TRBJ2-7; clone size: -; D gene: TRBD2; CDR3 protein: CASSQFAGDVYEQYF; CDR3 DNA: TGCGCCAGCAGCCAATTTGCGGGAGACGTTTACGAGCAGTACTTC
V gene: TRBV25-1; J gene: TRBJ2-1; clone size: -; D gene: TRBD2; CDR3 protein: CASSAPTTSGSYNEQFF; CDR3 DNA: TGTGCCAGCAGCGCCCCGACAACTAGCGGGAGTTACAATGAGCAGTTCTTC
V gene: TRBV27; J gene: TRBJ2-7; clone size: few; D gene: -; CDR3 protein: CASSLKGGSSYEQYF; CDR3 DNA: TGTGCCAGCAGTTTAAAGGGGGGGAGCTCCTACGAGCAGTACTTC
V gene: TRBV7-2; J gene: TRBJ2-1; clone size: -; D gene: -; CDR3 protein: CASSLQSSDYNEQFF; CDR3 DNA: TGTGCCAGCAGCTTACAGTCGTCGGATTACAATGAGCAGTTCTTC
V gene: TRBV19; J gene: TRBJ1-5; clone size: few; D gene: TRBD1; CDR3 protein: CASTAGGRKPQHF; CDR3 DNA: TGTGCCAGTACCGCAGGGGGAAGGAAGCCCCAGCATTTT
V gene: TRBV7-9; J gene: TRBJ2-3; clone size: -; D gene: -; CDR3 protein: CASSPSGTDTQYF; CDR3 DNA: TGTGCCAGCAGCCCTAGCGGCACAGATACGCAGTATTTT
V gene: TRBV30; J gene: TRBJ2-5; clone size: few; D gene: TRBD2; CDR3 protein: CAFQLAGGILQETQYF; CDR3 DNA: TGTGCCTTTCAACTAGCGGGGGGGATCCTCCAAGAGACCCAGTACTTC
V gene: TRBV7-8; J gene: TRBJ1-1; clone size: -; D gene: -; CDR3 protein: CASSLDRENTEAFF; CDR3 DNA: TGTGCCAGCAGCTTAGACAGGGAGAACACTGAAGCTTTCTTT
V gene: TRBV29-1; J gene: TRBJ2-5; clone size: -; D gene: TRBD2; CDR3 protein: CSVLAGGWETQYF; CDR3 DNA: TGCAGCGTCCTAGCGGGGGGGTGGGAGACCCAGTACTTC
V gene: TRBV5-1; J gene: TRBJ2-5; clone size: -; D gene: TRBD1; CDR3 protein: CASSFRGQETQYF; CDR3 DNA: TGCGCCAGCAGCTTCAGGGGGCAAGAGACCCAGTACTTC
V gene: TRBV21-1; J gene: TRBJ2-5; clone size: once; D gene: -; CDR3 protein: CASSKDDTVNQETQYF; CDR3 DNA: TGTGCCAGCAGCAAAGACGACACCGTTAACCAAGAGACCCAGTACTTC
V gene: TRBV6-1; J gene: TRBJ2-2; clone size: -; D gene: -; CDR3 protein: CASGRDTGELFF; CDR3 DNA: TGTGCCAGCGGCCGGGATACCGGGGAGCTGTTTTTT
V gene: TRBV5-4; J gene: TRBJ1-2; clone size: -; D gene: TRBD1; CDR3 protein: CASRIRDRSLLGYTF; CDR3 DNA: TGTGCCAGCAGAATCCGGGACAGGAGCCTCTTGGGCTACACCTTC